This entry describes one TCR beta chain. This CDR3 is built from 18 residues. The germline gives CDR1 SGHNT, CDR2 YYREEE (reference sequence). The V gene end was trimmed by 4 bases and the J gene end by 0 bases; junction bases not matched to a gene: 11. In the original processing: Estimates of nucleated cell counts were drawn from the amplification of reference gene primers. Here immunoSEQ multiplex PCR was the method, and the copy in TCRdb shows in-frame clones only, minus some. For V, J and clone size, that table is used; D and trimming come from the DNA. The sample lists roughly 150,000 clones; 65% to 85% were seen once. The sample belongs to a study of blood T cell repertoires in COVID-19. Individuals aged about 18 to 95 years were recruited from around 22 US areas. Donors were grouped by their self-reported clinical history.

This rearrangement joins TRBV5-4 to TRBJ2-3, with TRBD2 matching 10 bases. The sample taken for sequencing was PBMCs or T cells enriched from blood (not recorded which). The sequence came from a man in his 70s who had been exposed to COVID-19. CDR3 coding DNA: TGTGCCAGCAGCAGACTAGCGGGCGGCCCTGGTAGCACAGATACGCAGTATTTT. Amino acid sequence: CASSRLAGGPGSTDTQYF.